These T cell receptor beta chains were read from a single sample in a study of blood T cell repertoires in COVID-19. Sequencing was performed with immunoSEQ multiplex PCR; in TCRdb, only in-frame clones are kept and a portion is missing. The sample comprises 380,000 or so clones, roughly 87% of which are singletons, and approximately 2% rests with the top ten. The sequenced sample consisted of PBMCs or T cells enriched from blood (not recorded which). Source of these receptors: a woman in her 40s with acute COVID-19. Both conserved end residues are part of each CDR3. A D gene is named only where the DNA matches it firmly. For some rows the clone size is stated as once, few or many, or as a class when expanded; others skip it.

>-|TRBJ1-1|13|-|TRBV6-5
CASVSGASVSLQF
TGTGCCAGCGTTTCAGGGGCCTCGGTCTCTCTCCAATTT
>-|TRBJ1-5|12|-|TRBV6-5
CATHRIGQPQHF
TGTGCCACTCACAGGATCGGACAGCCCCAGCATTTT
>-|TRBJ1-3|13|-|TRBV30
CAWNTGPGNTIYF
TGTGCCTGGAACACAGGCCCTGGAAACACCATATATTTT
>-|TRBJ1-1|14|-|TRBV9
CASSVVVGGTEAFF
TGTGCCAGCAGCGTAGTAGTAGGGGGCACTGAAGCTTTCTTT
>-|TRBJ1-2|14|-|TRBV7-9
CASSLEYRAGGYTF
TGTGCCAGCAGTTTAGAATACAGGGCCGGCGGCTACACCTTC
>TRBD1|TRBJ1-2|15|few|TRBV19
CASSPGQGWGYGYTF
TGTGCCAGTAGTCCCGGACAGGGTTGGGGCTATGGCTACACCTTC
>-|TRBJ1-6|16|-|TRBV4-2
CASSQDLRDYNSPLHF
TGTGCCAGCAGCCAAGACTTGCGCGACTATAATTCACCCCTCCACTTT
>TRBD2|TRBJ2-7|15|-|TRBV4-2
CASSHEAGDLLEQYF
TGTGCCAGCAGCCATGAAGCGGGGGACCTTCTCGAGCAGTACTTC
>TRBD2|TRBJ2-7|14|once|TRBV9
CASSALTSGDEQYF
TGTGCCAGCAGCGCTCTAACTAGCGGGGACGAGCAGTACTTC
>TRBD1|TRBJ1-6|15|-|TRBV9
CASSFDRAPDSPLHF
TGTGCCAGCAGCTTTGACAGGGCCCCCGATTCACCCCTCCACTTT
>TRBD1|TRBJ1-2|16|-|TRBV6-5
CASSYAGLTGFYGYTF
TGTGCCAGCAGTTACGCCGGGCTGACAGGGTTTTACGGCTACACCTTC
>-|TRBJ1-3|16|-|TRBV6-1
CASSGFTGRSGNTIYF
TGTGCCAGCAGTGGCTTCACAGGCAGATCTGGAAACACCATATATTTT
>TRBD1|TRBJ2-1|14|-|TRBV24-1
CATSDYRGYNEQFF
TGTGCCACCAGTGATTACAGGGGTTACAATGAGCAGTTCTTC
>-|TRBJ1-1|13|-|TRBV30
CAWTKDSNTEAFF
TGTGCCTGGACAAAGGACAGTAACACTGAAGCTTTCTTT
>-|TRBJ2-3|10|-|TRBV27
CASSGGTQYF
TGTGCCAGCAGTGGGGGGACTCAGTATTTT
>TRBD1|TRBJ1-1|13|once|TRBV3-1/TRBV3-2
CASSHGQGSQTFF
TGTGCCAGCAGCCATGGACAGGGCAGTCAAACTTTCTTT
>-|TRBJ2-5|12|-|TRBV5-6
CASRTMGAAQYF
TGTGCCAGCAGGACTATGGGGGCGGCCCAGTACTTC
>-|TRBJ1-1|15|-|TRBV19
CASSPAGRGRTEAFF
TGTGCCAGTAGTCCCGCGGGCAGGGGAAGGACTGAAGCTTTCTTT
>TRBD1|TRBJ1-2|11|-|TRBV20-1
CSAGTGRGYTF
TGCAGTGCTGGGACAGGGCGTGGCTACACCTTC
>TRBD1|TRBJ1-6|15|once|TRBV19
CASSTDRGPNSPLHF
TGTGCCAGTAGTACGGACAGGGGGCCGAATTCACCCCTCCACTTT
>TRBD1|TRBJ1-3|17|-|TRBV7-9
CASSTPNRGNNGNTIYF
TGTGCCAGCAGCACCCCAAACAGGGGGAACAATGGAAACACCATATATTTT
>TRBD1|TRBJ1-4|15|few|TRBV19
CASRNDRATNEKLFF
TGTGCCAGTAGGAACGACAGGGCGACTAATGAAAAACTGTTTTTT
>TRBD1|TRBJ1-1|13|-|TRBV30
CAWSVRGHTEAFF
TGTGCCTGGAGTGTCAGGGGGCACACTGAAGCTTTCTTT
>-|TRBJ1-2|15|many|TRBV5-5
CASSLWAGVENGYTF
TGTGCCAGCAGCTTGTGGGCGGGGGTGGAAAATGGCTACACCTTC
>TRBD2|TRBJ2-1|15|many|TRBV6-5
CATVLAGSNYNEQFF
TGTGCCACCGTATTAGCGGGCAGTAATTACAATGAGCAGTTCTTC
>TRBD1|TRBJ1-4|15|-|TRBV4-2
CASSQDKTGSEKLFF
TGTGCCAGCAGCCAAGATAAGACAGGGAGTGAAAAACTGTTTTTT
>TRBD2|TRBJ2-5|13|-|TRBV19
CASSIKAGGPQYF
TGTGCCAGTAGTATCAAAGCGGGGGGGCCCCAGTACTTC
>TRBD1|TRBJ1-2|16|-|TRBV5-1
CASSSRTGGANYGYTF
TGCGCCAGCAGCTCCCGGACAGGGGGCGCTAACTATGGCTACACCTTC
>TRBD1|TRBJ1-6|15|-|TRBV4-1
CASSLSGTGDSPLHF
TGCGCCAGCAGCCTATCCGGGACAGGAGATTCACCCCTCCACTTT
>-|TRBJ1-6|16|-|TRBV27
CASRRGLGRVDSPLHF
TGTGCCAGCAGGCGGGGGCTTGGCAGGGTCGATTCACCCCTCCACTTT
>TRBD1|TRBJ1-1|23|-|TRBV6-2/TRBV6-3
CASSRGLTGGVWGSYLKGAEAFF
TGTGCCAGCAGCCGCGGTTTGACAGGGGGCGTGTGGGGTTCTTACCTAAAGGGCGCTGAAGCTTTCTTT
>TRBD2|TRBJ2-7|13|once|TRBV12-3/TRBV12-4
CASASGGPYEQYF
TGTGCCAGTGCTAGCGGGGGGCCCTACGAGCAGTACTTC
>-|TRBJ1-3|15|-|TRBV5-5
CASSLRSGGGNTIYF
TGTGCCAGCAGCCTGCGTAGTGGCGGGGGAAACACCATATATTTT
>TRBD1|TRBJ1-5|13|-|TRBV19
CASRTGPNQPQHF
TGTGCCAGTAGGACAGGGCCCAATCAGCCCCAGCATTTT
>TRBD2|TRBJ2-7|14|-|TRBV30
CAWSTGLAVHEQYF
TGTGCCTGGAGTACAGGACTAGCGGTCCACGAGCAGTACTTC
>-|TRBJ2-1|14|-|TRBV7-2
CASSFPSRDNEQFF
TGTGCCAGCAGCTTTCCCTCCAGGGACAATGAGCAGTTCTTC
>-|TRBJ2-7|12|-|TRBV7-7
CASSSQGGEQYF
TGTGCCAGCAGCTCTCAGGGAGGCGAGCAGTACTTC
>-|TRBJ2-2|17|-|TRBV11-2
CASSARDRAYRAGELFF
TGTGCCAGCAGCGCGCGGGACAGAGCCTATCGAGCCGGGGAGCTGTTTTTT
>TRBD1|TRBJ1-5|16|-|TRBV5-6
CASSRTGQGVDQPQHF
TGTGCCAGCAGCAGGACGGGACAGGGGGTTGATCAGCCCCAGCATTTT
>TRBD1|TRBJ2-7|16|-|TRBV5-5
CASSGRPGQGAYEQYF
TGTGCCAGCAGCGGAAGACCGGGACAGGGGGCGTACGAGCAGTACTTC
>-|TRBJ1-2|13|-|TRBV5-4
CASARGGAGGYTF
TGTGCCAGCGCCCGCGGGGGCGCGGGGGGCTACACCTTC
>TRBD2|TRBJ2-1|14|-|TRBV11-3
CASSIGLASNEQFF
TGTGCCAGCAGCATCGGACTAGCTAGCAATGAGCAGTTCTTC
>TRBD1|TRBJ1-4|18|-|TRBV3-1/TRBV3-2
CASSHRSPQRGLNEKLFF
TGTGCCAGCAGCCATCGCTCACCGCAGAGGGGGCTCAATGAAAAACTGTTTTTT
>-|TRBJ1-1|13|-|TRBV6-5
CASRQGLNTEAFF
TGTGCCAGCAGACAGGGTCTGAACACTGAAGCTTTCTTT
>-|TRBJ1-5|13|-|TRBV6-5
CASSYSPNQPQHF
TGTGCCAGCAGTTACAGCCCCAATCAGCCCCAGCATTTT
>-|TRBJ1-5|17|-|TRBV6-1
CASSEEPTPSLNQPQHF
TGTGCCAGCAGTGAAGAACCTACCCCAAGCTTAAATCAGCCCCAGCATTTT
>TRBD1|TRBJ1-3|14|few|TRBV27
CASGTVNSGNTIYF
TGTGCCAGCGGGACAGTCAACTCTGGAAACACCATATATTTT
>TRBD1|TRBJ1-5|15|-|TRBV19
CASSIEGGAGQPQHF
TGTGCCAGTAGTATAGAAGGGGGCGCAGGGCAGCCCCAGCATTTT